These T cell receptor beta chains were read from a single sample in a study of T cells in Graves' hyperthyroidism and ophthalmopathy. One entry per CDR3 protein, called by TCRdb with MiXCR from the multiplex PCR reads. The top ten clones hold approximately 9.9% of a sample with 350,000 to 450,000 distinct CDR3 sequences, roughly 14% of them seen once. The sequenced material came from blood. These receptors were taken from a woman aged 55-75 years with Graves' hyperthyroidism. Each CDR3 is given with its conserved first and last residue. The D gene is left open where the match is weak. For some rows the clone size is stated as once, few or many, or as a class when expanded; others skip it.

abundance: many; j_gene: TRBJ1-1; d_gene: TRBD1; v_gene: TRBV11-3; CDR3aa: CASSPGQALTTEAFF; CDR3nt: TGTGCCAGCAGCCCGGGACAGGCCCTGACGACTGAAGCTTTCTTT
abundance: many; j_gene: TRBJ1-2; d_gene: -; v_gene: TRBV7-9; CDR3aa: CASSRSYGYTF; CDR3nt: TGTGCCAGCAGCCGGAGCTATGGCTACACCTTC
abundance: few; j_gene: TRBJ2-5; d_gene: -; v_gene: TRBV11-3; CDR3aa: CASSLGCSQETQYF; CDR3nt: TGTGCCAGCAGCTTAGGGTGCTCCCAAGAGACCCAGTACTTC
abundance: few; j_gene: TRBJ1-2; d_gene: TRBD1; v_gene: TRBV15; CDR3aa: CATSRVSGQNYGYTF; CDR3nt: TGTGCCACCAGCAGAGTTTCGGGACAGAACTATGGCTACACCTTC
abundance: many; j_gene: TRBJ2-4; d_gene: -; v_gene: TRBV7-9; CDR3aa: CASSLGVAKNIQYF; CDR3nt: TGTGCCAGCAGCTTGGGGGTGGCCAAAAACATTCAGTACTTC
abundance: many; j_gene: TRBJ2-7; d_gene: -; v_gene: TRBV5-1; CDR3aa: CASSTWMGYEQYF; CDR3nt: TGCGCCAGCAGCACTTGGATGGGATACGAGCAGTACTTC
abundance: -; j_gene: TRBJ1-5; d_gene: -; v_gene: TRBV28; CDR3aa: CASSTPGEGWDQPQHF; CDR3nt: TGTGCCAGCAGTACCCCGGGAGAGGGTTGGGATCAGCCCCAGCATTTT
abundance: many; j_gene: TRBJ1-1; d_gene: -; v_gene: TRBV12-3/TRBV12-4; CDR3aa: CASSFIEVSRVTEAFF; CDR3nt: TGTGCCAGCAGTTTTATTGAGGTCAGTCGGGTCACTGAAGCTTTCTTT
abundance: many; j_gene: TRBJ2-3; d_gene: TRBD2; v_gene: TRBV28; CDR3aa: CASSLSASGREADTQYF; CDR3nt: TGTGCCAGCAGTTTATCGGCTAGCGGGAGAGAAGCAGATACGCAGTATTTT
abundance: -; j_gene: TRBJ2-3; d_gene: TRBD2; v_gene: TRBV30; CDR3aa: CAWSVLGRGRAKDTQYF; CDR3nt: TGTGCCTGGAGTGTACTGGGGCGAGGGAGGGCCAAAGATACGCAGTATTTT
abundance: many; j_gene: TRBJ2-5; d_gene: TRBD2; v_gene: TRBV20-1; CDR3aa: CSARDEREAQETQYF; CDR3nt: TGCAGTGCTAGGGATGAGCGGGAGGCCCAAGAGACCCAGTACTTC
abundance: many; j_gene: TRBJ1-1; d_gene: -; v_gene: TRBV3-1; CDR3aa: CASSQDGVNTEAFF; CDR3nt: TGTGCCAGCAGCCAAGATGGCGTGAACACTGAAGCTTTCTTT
abundance: few; j_gene: TRBJ1-2; d_gene: -; v_gene: TRBV19; CDR3aa: CASSIGAANYGYTF; CDR3nt: TGTGCCAGTAGTATAGGGGCAGCGAACTATGGCTACACCTTC
abundance: few; j_gene: TRBJ2-2; d_gene: -; v_gene: TRBV6-6; CDR3aa: CAVSRVSGTGELFF; CDR3nt: TGTGCCGTCTCTAGGGTTTCGGGCACCGGGGAGCTGTTTTTT
abundance: -; j_gene: TRBJ2-7; d_gene: TRBD1; v_gene: TRBV6-1; CDR3aa: CASSEGGTATYEQYF; CDR3nt: TGTGCCAGCAGTGAAGGGGGGACAGCGACCTACGAGCAGTACTTC
abundance: many; j_gene: TRBJ1-5; d_gene: TRBD1; v_gene: TRBV12-3/TRBV12-4; CDR3aa: CASSGTGEGQPQHF; CDR3nt: TGTGCCAGCAGTGGTACAGGGGAAGGTCAGCCCCAGCATTTT
abundance: few; j_gene: TRBJ2-7; d_gene: -; v_gene: TRBV9; CDR3aa: CASSVGSGSEQYF; CDR3nt: TGTGCCAGCAGCGTAGGATCTGGGAGCGAGCAGTACTTC
abundance: -; j_gene: TRBJ1-1; d_gene: -; v_gene: TRBV4-1; CDR3aa: CASSQEGSRGREAFF; CDR3nt: TGCGCCAGCAGCCAAGAAGGGTCCAGGGGCCGTGAAGCTTTCTTT
abundance: many; j_gene: TRBJ2-4; d_gene: -; v_gene: TRBV2; CDR3aa: CASMTGAGKNIQYF; CDR3nt: TGTGCCAGCATGACGGGGGCGGGCAAAAACATTCAGTACTTC
abundance: once; j_gene: TRBJ2-5; d_gene: -; v_gene: TRBV28; CDR3aa: CASSLSGFQTQYF; CDR3nt: TGTGCCAGCAGTTTATCAGGGTTTCAGACCCAGTACTTC
abundance: many; j_gene: TRBJ2-1; d_gene: -; v_gene: TRBV4-1; CDR3aa: CASSQDKVGLNVNEQFF; CDR3nt: TGCGCCAGCAGCCAAGATAAAGTCGGGTTAAATGTAAATGAGCAGTTCTTC
abundance: many; j_gene: TRBJ2-3; d_gene: -; v_gene: TRBV5-4; CDR3aa: CASSLGGRYRTDTQYF; CDR3nt: TGTGCCAGCAGCTTGGGGGGCCGCTACCGCACAGATACGCAGTATTTT
abundance: many; j_gene: TRBJ2-3; d_gene: TRBD1; v_gene: TRBV9; CDR3aa: CASRQGQGLPTDTQYF; CDR3nt: TGTGCCAGCAGACAAGGACAGGGACTTCCCACAGATACGCAGTATTTT
abundance: many; j_gene: TRBJ2-3; d_gene: -; v_gene: TRBV18; CDR3aa: CASSPWAITDTQYF; CDR3nt: TGTGCCAGCTCACCATGGGCGATCACAGATACGCAGTATTTT
abundance: many; j_gene: TRBJ2-2; d_gene: TRBD2; v_gene: TRBV5-1; CDR3aa: CASSKGLAGNTGELFF; CDR3nt: TGCGCCAGCAGCAAGGGACTAGCGGGAAACACCGGGGAGCTGTTTTTT
abundance: many; j_gene: TRBJ1-5; d_gene: -; v_gene: TRBV6-1; CDR3aa: CASSRGGDGNQPQHF; CDR3nt: TGTGCCAGCAGCCGAGGTGGGGACGGCAATCAGCCCCAGCATTTT
abundance: -; j_gene: TRBJ2-3; d_gene: TRBD2; v_gene: TRBV4-2; CDR3aa: CASSHQAGTSGRGTDTQYF; CDR3nt: TGTGCCAGCAGCCATCAGGCCGGGACTAGCGGGAGGGGCACAGATACGCAGTATTTT
abundance: many; j_gene: TRBJ2-7; d_gene: -; v_gene: TRBV2; CDR3aa: CASGISGYEQYF; CDR3nt: TGTGCCAGCGGAATTAGCGGCTACGAGCAGTACTTC
abundance: many; j_gene: TRBJ2-1; d_gene: -; v_gene: TRBV11-2; CDR3aa: CASSFFGNNEQFF; CDR3nt: TGTGCCAGCAGCTTTTTCGGAAACAATGAGCAGTTCTTC
abundance: few; j_gene: TRBJ2-2; d_gene: TRBD2; v_gene: TRBV29-1; CDR3aa: CSVVLLAGLNTGELFF; CDR3nt: TGCAGCGTTGTGCTGCTAGCGGGCTTGAACACCGGGGAGCTGTTTTTT
abundance: many; j_gene: TRBJ2-1; d_gene: TRBD2; v_gene: TRBV7-8; CDR3aa: CASSLSGRNGNEQFF; CDR3nt: TGTGCCAGCAGCCTTAGCGGGAGGAATGGCAATGAGCAGTTCTTC
abundance: few; j_gene: TRBJ2-7; d_gene: TRBD2; v_gene: TRBV28; CDR3aa: CASTPAGGSGEQYF; CDR3nt: TGTGCCAGCACCCCGGCGGGGGGATCGGGTGAGCAGTACTTC
abundance: many; j_gene: TRBJ2-3; d_gene: -; v_gene: TRBV20-1; CDR3aa: CSAIQGTDTQYF; CDR3nt: TGCAGTGCAATACAGGGAACAGATACGCAGTATTTT
abundance: many; j_gene: TRBJ1-2; d_gene: TRBD1; v_gene: TRBV2; CDR3aa: CASKGANGYTF; CDR3nt: TGTGCCAGCAAGGGGGCGAATGGCTACACCTTC
abundance: few; j_gene: TRBJ2-7; d_gene: TRBD1; v_gene: TRBV5-1; CDR3aa: CASSLWAGQGYEQYF; CDR3nt: TGCGCCAGCAGCTTGTGGGCGGGACAGGGCTACGAGCAGTACTTC
abundance: many; j_gene: TRBJ1-2; d_gene: -; v_gene: TRBV3-1; CDR3aa: CASSHSGFGGYTF; CDR3nt: TGTGCCAGCAGCCACTCGGGATTCGGTGGCTACACCTTC
abundance: -; j_gene: TRBJ2-2; d_gene: TRBD2; v_gene: TRBV27; CDR3aa: CASQMAGVSGELFF; CDR3nt: TGTGCCAGCCAAATGGCGGGAGTATCCGGGGAGCTGTTTTTT
abundance: few; j_gene: TRBJ2-5; d_gene: -; v_gene: TRBV18; CDR3aa: CASSAPHGGETRYF; CDR3nt: TGTGCCAGCTCGGCCCCACACGGCGGAGAGACCCGGTACTTC
abundance: many; j_gene: TRBJ1-6; d_gene: -; v_gene: TRBV28; CDR3aa: CASSTASYNSPLHF; CDR3nt: TGTGCCAGCAGCACGGCATCGTATAATTCACCCCTCCACTTT
abundance: many; j_gene: TRBJ1-2; d_gene: -; v_gene: TRBV6-5; CDR3aa: CASSYRGGSYGYTF; CDR3nt: TGTGCCAGCAGTTACAGGGGCGGCAGCTATGGCTACACCTTC
abundance: many; j_gene: TRBJ2-1; d_gene: -; v_gene: TRBV28; CDR3aa: CASSWGSNYNEQFF; CDR3nt: TGTGCCAGCAGTTGGGGTTCCAACTACAATGAGCAGTTCTTC
abundance: -; j_gene: TRBJ1-1; d_gene: TRBD1; v_gene: TRBV12-3/TRBV12-4; CDR3aa: CASSLWGQGALNTEAFF; CDR3nt: TGTGCCAGCAGTTTGTGGGGACAGGGGGCTTTGAACACTGAAGCTTTCTTT
abundance: -; j_gene: TRBJ1-2; d_gene: -; v_gene: TRBV3-1; CDR3aa: CASSFGNRGYTF; CDR3nt: TGTGCCAGCAGCTTCGGGAATCGTGGCTACACCTTC
abundance: many; j_gene: TRBJ2-1; d_gene: -; v_gene: TRBV9; CDR3aa: CASNPGGHLYNEQFF; CDR3nt: TGTGCCAGCAACCCGGGGGGACACCTCTACAATGAGCAGTTCTTC
abundance: many; j_gene: TRBJ2-7; d_gene: -; v_gene: TRBV11-2; CDR3aa: CASSFPGGEQYF; CDR3nt: TGTGCCAGCAGCTTTCCCGGCGGGGAGCAGTACTTC
abundance: many; j_gene: TRBJ1-1; d_gene: -; v_gene: TRBV30; CDR3aa: CAWSAVWPPTEAFF; CDR3nt: TGTGCCTGGAGTGCGGTCTGGCCGCCTACTGAAGCTTTCTTT
abundance: many; j_gene: TRBJ2-7; d_gene: TRBD1; v_gene: TRBV20-1; CDR3aa: CSASSLQGAYEQYF; CDR3nt: TGCAGTGCTTCTTCACTCCAGGGGGCCTACGAGCAGTACTTC
abundance: -; j_gene: TRBJ1-2; d_gene: -; v_gene: TRBV20-1; CDR3aa: CSARSKGSYGYTF; CDR3nt: TGCAGTGCTAGGAGCAAGGGGAGCTATGGCTACACCTTC
abundance: few; j_gene: TRBJ1-6; d_gene: -; v_gene: TRBV30; CDR3aa: CAWTDFYNSPLHF; CDR3nt: TGTGCCTGGACAGATTTCTATAATTCACCCCTCCACTTT
abundance: few; j_gene: TRBJ2-5; d_gene: TRBD1; v_gene: TRBV11-3; CDR3aa: CASSVGTAQTETQYF; CDR3nt: TGTGCCAGCAGCGTCGGGACAGCCCAGACGGAGACCCAGTACTTC
abundance: many; j_gene: TRBJ2-3; d_gene: -; v_gene: TRBV5-1; CDR3aa: CASSRLDPRTDTQYF; CDR3nt: TGCGCCAGCAGCCGACTAGACCCTCGCACAGATACGCAGTATTTT
abundance: many; j_gene: TRBJ1-1; d_gene: -; v_gene: TRBV18; CDR3aa: CASSPYGGLNTEAFF; CDR3nt: TGTGCCAGCTCACCATACGGGGGCCTGAACACTGAAGCTTTCTTT
abundance: -; j_gene: TRBJ2-1; d_gene: TRBD2; v_gene: TRBV10-3; CDR3aa: CATEGAGGSSYNEQFF; CDR3nt: TGTGCCACAGAAGGAGCGGGAGGGAGCTCCTACAATGAGCAGTTCTTC
abundance: few; j_gene: TRBJ1-3; d_gene: -; v_gene: TRBV9; CDR3aa: CASSVGQGLMRSGNTIYF; CDR3nt: TGTGCCAGCAGCGTAGGTCAGGGGCTCATGCGGTCTGGAAACACCATATATTTT
abundance: many; j_gene: TRBJ1-4; d_gene: -; v_gene: TRBV2; CDR3aa: CASRTPVNEKLFF; CDR3nt: TGTGCCAGCAGGACGCCCGTTAATGAAAAACTGTTTTTT